A single T cell receptor (beta chain) is shown here with its context. What it binds is unknown. Orbital computed tomography, thyroid ultrasound, serum thyroxine and TRAb, and clinical symptoms together informed the diagnoses. These data come from a study of T cells in Graves' hyperthyroidism and ophthalmopathy. Study results and caveats: Ophthalmopathy was model-predicted a median approximately 6.9 months pre-onset.

The CDR3 covers 17 residues. Germline CDR1 reads SGHAT; CDR2 reads FQNNGV. J was trimmed by 2 bases and V by 2 bases; bases with no gene match: 12. Template material for amplifying TCR beta CDR3 regions consisted of RNA transcripts. Carried out on the TCR CDR3, a first-round RT-PCR used the HTBI primer set. In TCRdb, the multiplex PCR reads were re-called with MiXCR into one record per CDR3 protein. The data hold about 260,000 distinct CDR3 sequences, with about 20% observed a single time. Sequencing used blood. The TCR was taken from a man aged 25-40 years with Graves' ophthalmopathy. This chain joins TRBV11-2 and TRBJ2-7, with 7 positions matching TRBD2. CDR3 amino acids: CASSLTSRSSGTYEQYF. The DNA of the CDR3 is TGTGCCAGCAGCTTAACTTCACGGTCTAGCGGAACCTACGAGCAGTACTTC.